This entry features one T cell receptor (beta chain) sequence. Its antigen is not known. Sequenced by immunoSEQ multiplex PCR; TCRdb stores in-frame clones only, minus some. Altogether around 700,000 clones are present, roughly 78% being singletons, with the ten largest covering around 1.8%. This entry is derived from a study of shared clonotypes between healthy human individuals. Background on the study: Two female and a few male donors aged 18 to 49 were enrolled. Plates per donor: three CD4 naive, three CD4 memory, two CD8 naive, one CD8 memory. Study-level findings and limits: The sharing of roughly 5% of naive CD4 clonotypes was seen across several donors.

Trimming took off 5 bases at V and 5 bases at J, with 10 bases between the two ends. CDR3 length equals 12 residues. Germline values: CDR1 SEHNR, CDR2 FQNEAQ (reference sequence). Sample: memory CD4+ T cells sorted from blood. Stated subset: CD45RA-negative fraction. The sequence was obtained from a woman aged 25 to 39 in good health. The chain joins TRBV7-9 to TRBJ2-7, with D unclear. CDR3 protein: CASSTDKDEQYF. CDR3 sequence (DNA): TGTGCCAGCAGCACCGACAAGGACGAGCAGTACTTC.